This is a list of T cell receptor beta chains from one sample in a study of CD8 T cells in Susac syndrome. Each CDR3 protein is one row after TCRdb ran MiXCR on the immunoSEQ multiplex PCR reads. The sample records about 160,000 distinct CDR3 sequences, about 96% being singletons. Sequencing was performed on CD4+ T cells from PBMCs. Source of these receptors: a human donor with Susac syndrome. Each CDR3 is given with its conserved first and last residue. The size field is filled for only some rows; it gives once, few, many or a size class.

clone_size j_call v_call cdr3_aa
. TRBJ2-1 TRBV7-9 CASSRDRGGDNEQFF
. TRBJ2-1 TRBV5-4 CASSYGVSYNEQFF
. TRBJ2-5 TRBV15 CATSRDGKETQYF
. TRBJ2-3 TRBV27 CASTRGESGTDTQYF
. TRBJ2-6 TRBV11-2 CASSRDRVSGANVLTF
. TRBJ2-3 TRBV5-4 CASTVGQGSDTQYF
. TRBJ2-2 TRBV18 CASSTSQGAGTGELFF
. TRBJ2-5 TRBV30 CAWSAPGTEETQYF
. TRBJ2-5 TRBV5-4 CASSLGLARETQYF
. TRBJ1-2 TRBV24-1 CATSDLEDRNGYTF
once TRBJ1-1 TRBV2 CASTLRGDTEAFF
. TRBJ1-5 TRBV15 CATSRPGQHDQPQHF
. TRBJ2-4 TRBV9 CASSVSWELAKNIQYF
. TRBJ2-2 TRBV7-8 CASSFLRLAGAGELFF
. TRBJ2-4 TRBV24-1 CATSDLNIQYF
. TRBJ1-1 TRBV7-9 CASSSPPGQGTATEAFF
. TRBJ1-1 TRBV10-3 CAISESAQPGTKAFF
. TRBJ2-5 TRBV29-1 CSVLDSNTKETQYF
few TRBJ2-5 TRBV11-1 CASSLDRRETQYF
once TRBJ2-7 TRBV10-3 CAISESNRGVQYF
. TRBJ2-5 TRBV29-1 CSAPKGQETQYF
. TRBJ2-1 TRBV24-1 CATSDSGQGAYNEQFF
once TRBJ1-2 TRBV4-3 CASSQDWFPGDYTF
. TRBJ2-5 TRBV7-2 CASSRQGGSQETQYF
. TRBJ1-3 TRBV18 CASSPLQGTATGNTIYF
. TRBJ2-6 TRBV6-2/TRBV6-3 CASGDVPQKGNVLTF
. TRBJ2-3 TRBV12-3/TRBV12-4 CASSLGESTDTQYF
. TRBJ2-1 TRBV30 CARNREAGNEQFF
. TRBJ1-2 TRBV7-2 CASSLQSSNYGYTF
. TRBJ2-1 TRBV9 CASSVEGTSGWRSYNEQFF
. TRBJ2-7 TRBV20-1 CSARPSWGYEQYF
. TRBJ1-2 TRBV9 CASSVFDSQRDGYTF
. TRBJ1-1 TRBV7-2 CASSLFPKNTEAFF
. TRBJ2-5 TRBV5-1 CASSARQGLRETQYF
. TRBJ2-1 TRBV7-9 CASSSRGEGDEQFF
. TRBJ2-1 TRBV29-1 CSVPGLAGSSEQFF
. TRBJ2-2 TRBV5-1 CASTATGRPGELFF
. TRBJ2-1 TRBV10-3 CAISEGLAEGRNEQFF
. TRBJ2-6 TRBV18 CASSPSTGANVLTF
. TRBJ1-5 TRBV28 CASSFRNTGRNQPQHF
. TRBJ1-2 TRBV2 CASSGDRGYGYTF
. TRBJ1-2 TRBV20-1 CSAGTGQDYGYTF
. TRBJ1-5 TRBV15 CATSSRTGSSEQPQHF
once TRBJ2-3 TRBV9 CASSVVTQDTQYF
. TRBJ2-5 TRBV20-1 CSAGPSQETQYF
few TRBJ1-1 TRBV20-1 CSARVSLEAFF
. TRBJ2-6 TRBV7-9 CASSLGGSGANVLTF
. TRBJ2-6 TRBV24-1 CATSDGSWQGAPGANVLTF
. TRBJ1-1 TRBV5-1 CASSTSPNTEAFF
. TRBJ1-5 TRBV5-1 CASSLEGQELQPQHF